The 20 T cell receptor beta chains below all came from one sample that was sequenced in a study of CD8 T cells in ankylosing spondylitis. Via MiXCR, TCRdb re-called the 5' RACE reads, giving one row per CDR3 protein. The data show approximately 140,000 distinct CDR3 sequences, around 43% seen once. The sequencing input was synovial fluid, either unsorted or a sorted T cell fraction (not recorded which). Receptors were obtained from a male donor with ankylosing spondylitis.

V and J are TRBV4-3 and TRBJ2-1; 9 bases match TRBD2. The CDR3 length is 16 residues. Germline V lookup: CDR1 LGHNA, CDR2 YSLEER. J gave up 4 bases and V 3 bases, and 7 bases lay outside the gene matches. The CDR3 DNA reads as TGCGCCAGCAGCCATCCACTAGCGGGTCTGTACAATGAGCAGTTCTTC. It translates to CASSHPLAGLYNEQFF.

CDR3 DNA: TGCGCCAGCAGCCCCCTCCCTCCGGGGGCAAATGGCTACACCTTC. Amino acid sequence: CASSPLPPGANGYTF. The rearrangement uses TRBV4-3 and TRBJ1-2; D perhaps matches TRBD1 (6 bases). The V end lost 4 bases, the J end lost 6 bases, and 18 bases lay between the germline ends. Germline assignment: CDR1 LGHNA and CDR2 YSLEER. The CDR3 extends over 15 amino acids.

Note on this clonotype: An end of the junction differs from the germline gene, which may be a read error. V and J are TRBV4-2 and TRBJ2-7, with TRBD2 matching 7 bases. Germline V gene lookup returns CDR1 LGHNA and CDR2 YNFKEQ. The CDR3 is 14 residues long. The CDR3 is CASSLGLVIYEQYF. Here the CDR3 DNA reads TGTGCCAGTAGCCTCGGACTAGTAATCTACGAGCAGTACTTC.

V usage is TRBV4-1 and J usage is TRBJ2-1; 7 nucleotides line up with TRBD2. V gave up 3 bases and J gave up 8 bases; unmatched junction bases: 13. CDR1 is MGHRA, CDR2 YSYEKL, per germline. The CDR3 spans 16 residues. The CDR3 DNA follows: TGCGCCAGCAGCCACGTGCTAGCGGAAAGTAGGGATGAGCAGTTCTTC. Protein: CASSHVLAESRDEQFF.

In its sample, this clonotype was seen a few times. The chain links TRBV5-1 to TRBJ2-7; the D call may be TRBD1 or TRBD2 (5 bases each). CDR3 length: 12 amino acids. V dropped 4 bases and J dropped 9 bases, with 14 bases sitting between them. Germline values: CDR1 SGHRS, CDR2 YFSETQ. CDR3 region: CASSGLGTVQYF. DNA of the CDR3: TGCGCCAGCAGCGGTCTGGGGACCGTGCAGTACTTC. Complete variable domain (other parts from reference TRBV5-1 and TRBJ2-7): KAGVTQTPRYLIKTRGQQVTLSCSPISGHRSVSWYQQTPGQGLQFLFEYFSETQRNKGNFPGRFSGRQFSNSRSEMNVSTLELGDSALYLCASSGLGTVQYFGPGTRLTVT.

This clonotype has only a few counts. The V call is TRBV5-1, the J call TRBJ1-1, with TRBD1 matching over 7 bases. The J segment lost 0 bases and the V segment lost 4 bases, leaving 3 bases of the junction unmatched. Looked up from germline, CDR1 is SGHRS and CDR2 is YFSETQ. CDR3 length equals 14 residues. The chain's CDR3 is CASSRQGMNTEAFF. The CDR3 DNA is TGCGCCAGCAGCCGACAGGGTATGAACACTGAAGCTTTCTTT.

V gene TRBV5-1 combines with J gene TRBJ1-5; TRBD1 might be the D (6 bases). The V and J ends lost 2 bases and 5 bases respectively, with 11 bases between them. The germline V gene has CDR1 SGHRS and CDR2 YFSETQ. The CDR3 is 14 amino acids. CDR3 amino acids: CASSLKQGDQPQHF. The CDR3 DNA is TGCGCCAGCAGCTTAAAACAGGGAGATCAGCCCCAGCATTTT.

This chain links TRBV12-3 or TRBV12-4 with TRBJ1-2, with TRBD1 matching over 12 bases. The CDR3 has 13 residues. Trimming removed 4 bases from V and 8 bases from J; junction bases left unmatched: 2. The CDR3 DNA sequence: TGTGCCAGCAGTTCGGGACAGGGGGCAGGCTACACCTTC. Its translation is CASSSGQGAGYTF.

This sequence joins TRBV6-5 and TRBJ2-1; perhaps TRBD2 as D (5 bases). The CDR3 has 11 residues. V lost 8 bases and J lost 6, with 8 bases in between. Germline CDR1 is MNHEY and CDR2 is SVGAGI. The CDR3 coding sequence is TGTGCCAGCTCCGCGGGCAATGAGCAGTTCTTC. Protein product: CASSAGNEQFF.

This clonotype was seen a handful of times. In DNA form, the CDR3 reads TGTGCCAGCAGGGCACAGGGAGTCAGCCAGCCCCAGCATTTT. Translated, it gives CASRAQGVSQPQHF. The J gene is TRBJ1-5, the V gene TRBV12-3 or TRBV12-4; tentatively, D is TRBD1 (6 bases). The CDR3 runs to 14 residues. Trimming took off 6 bases at V and 7 bases at J, with 16 bases between the two ends.

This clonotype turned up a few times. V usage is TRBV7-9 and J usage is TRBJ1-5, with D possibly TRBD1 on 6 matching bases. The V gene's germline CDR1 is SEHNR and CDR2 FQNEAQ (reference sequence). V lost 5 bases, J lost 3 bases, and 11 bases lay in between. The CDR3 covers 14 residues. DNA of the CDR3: TGTGCCAGCAGCCCCCAGGGGACCAATCAGCCCCAGCATTTT. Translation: CASSPQGTNQPQHF.

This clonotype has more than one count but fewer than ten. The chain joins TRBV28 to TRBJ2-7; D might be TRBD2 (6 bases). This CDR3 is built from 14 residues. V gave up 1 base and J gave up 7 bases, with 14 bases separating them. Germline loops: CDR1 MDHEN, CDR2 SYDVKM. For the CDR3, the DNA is TGTGCCAGCAGTTTATCTCCGGGAGTCGAAGAGCAGTACTTC. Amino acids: CASSLSPGVEEQYF. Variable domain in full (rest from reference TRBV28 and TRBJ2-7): DVKVTQSSRYLVKRTGEKVFLECVQDMDHENMFWYRQDPGLGLRLIYFSYDVKMKEKGDIPEGYSVSREKKERFSLILESASTNQTSMYLCASSLSPGVEEQYFGPGTRLTVT.

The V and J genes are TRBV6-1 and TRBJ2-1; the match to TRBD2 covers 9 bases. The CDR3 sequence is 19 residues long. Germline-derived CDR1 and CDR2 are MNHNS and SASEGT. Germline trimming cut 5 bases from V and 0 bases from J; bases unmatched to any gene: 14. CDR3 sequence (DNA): TGTGCCAGCAGTCTGCTCCCGGGACTAGCCCCGAGCTCCTACAATGAGCAGTTCTTC. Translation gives CASSLLPGLAPSSYNEQFF.

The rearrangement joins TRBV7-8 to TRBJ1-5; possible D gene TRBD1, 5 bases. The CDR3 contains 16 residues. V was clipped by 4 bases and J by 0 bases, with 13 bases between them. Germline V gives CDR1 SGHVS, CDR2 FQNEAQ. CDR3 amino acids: CASSSLDTVSNQPQHF. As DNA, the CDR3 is TGTGCCAGCAGCTCGTTGGACACCGTTAGCAATCAGCCCCAGCATTTT.

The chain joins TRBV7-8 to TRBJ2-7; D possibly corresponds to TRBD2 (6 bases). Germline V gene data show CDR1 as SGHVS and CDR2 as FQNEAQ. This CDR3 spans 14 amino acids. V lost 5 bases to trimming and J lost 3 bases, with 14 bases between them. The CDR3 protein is CASSVGGENYEQYF. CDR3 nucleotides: TGTGCCAGCAGCGTGGGGGGAGAGAACTACGAGCAGTACTTC.

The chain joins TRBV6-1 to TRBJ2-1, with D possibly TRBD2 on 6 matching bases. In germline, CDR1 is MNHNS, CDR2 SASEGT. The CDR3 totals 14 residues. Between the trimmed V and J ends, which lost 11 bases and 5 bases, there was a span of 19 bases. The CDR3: CAVARAGFHNEQFF. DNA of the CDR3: TGTGCCGTCGCGAGGGCGGGATTCCACAATGAGCAGTTCTTC.

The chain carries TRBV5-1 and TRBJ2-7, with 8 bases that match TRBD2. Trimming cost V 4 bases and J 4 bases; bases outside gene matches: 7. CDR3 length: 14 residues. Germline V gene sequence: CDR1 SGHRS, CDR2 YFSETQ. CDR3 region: CASSQAGDQYEQYF. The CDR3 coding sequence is TGCGCCAGCAGCCAAGCGGGAGATCAGTACGAGCAGTACTTC.

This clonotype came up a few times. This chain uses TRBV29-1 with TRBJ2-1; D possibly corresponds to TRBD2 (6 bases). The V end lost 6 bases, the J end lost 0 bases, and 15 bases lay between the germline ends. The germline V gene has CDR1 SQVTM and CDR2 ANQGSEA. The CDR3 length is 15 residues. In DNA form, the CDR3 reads TGCAGCGTCCGATTTGACGGGAGCTCCTACAATGAGCAGTTCTTC. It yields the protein CSVRFDGSSYNEQFF.

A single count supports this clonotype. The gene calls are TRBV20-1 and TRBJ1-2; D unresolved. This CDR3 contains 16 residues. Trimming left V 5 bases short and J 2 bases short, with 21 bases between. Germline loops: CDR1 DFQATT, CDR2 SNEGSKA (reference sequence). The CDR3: CSAGRGDLRGNYGYTF. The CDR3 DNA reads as TGCAGTGCTGGGCGGGGAGACTTACGGGGAAACTATGGCTACACCTTC.

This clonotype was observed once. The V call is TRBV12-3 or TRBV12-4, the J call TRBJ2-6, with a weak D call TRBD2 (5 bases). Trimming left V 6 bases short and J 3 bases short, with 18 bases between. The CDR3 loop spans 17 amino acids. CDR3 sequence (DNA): TGTGCCAGCAGCCCAAGGAGGCGGTGGTATGGGGCCAACGTCCTGACTTTC. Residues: CASSPRRRWYGANVLTF.